The 27 T cell receptor beta chains listed next were all sequenced from one sample in a study of untreated major depressive disorder listed by TCRdb under 2018. Library preparation was by the immunoSEQ multiplex PCR assay. Drawn from immuneACCESS, this table holds only the in-frame rearrangements with V and J called that TCRdb kept. Clones are partly lost; checked studies trace under half to an unresolved V gene and leave the rest unexplained. For this sample there are more than 20,000 clones; 80% to 95% appear just once. The ten largest make up roughly 0.33% of the sample. Sequenced sample: CD4+ T cells from PBMCs. The receptors originated from a man aged 30 to 45 in good health.

The gene calls are TRBV11-1 and TRBJ2-3, with D perhaps matching TRBD1 (6 bases). V lost 1 base to trimming and J lost 1 base, with 15 bases between them. Germline V gene sequence: CDR1 SGHAT, CDR2 FQDESV (reference sequence). This CDR3 is built from 17 residues. The CDR3 sequence: CASSLEAQGWGTDTQYF. The CDR3 bases are TGTGCCAGCAGCTTAGAGGCACAGGGCTGGGGCACAGATACGCAGTATTTT.

This chain uses TRBV4-1 with TRBJ2-7, with D possibly being TRBD2 (5 bases). Germline-derived CDR1 and CDR2 are MGHRA and YSYEKL. V was trimmed by 5 bases and J by 6 bases, leaving 11 bases between them. The CDR3 spans 12 residues. DNA for the CDR3: TGCGCCAGCAGCTACCGGGGATCCGAGCAGTACTTC. Translation gives CASSYRGSEQYF.

V usage is TRBV7-2 and J usage is TRBJ2-7; 9 bases align to TRBD2. This CDR3 region has 12 residues. In germline, CDR1 is SGHTA, CDR2 FQGNSA. Trimming took 1 base from V and 13 from J; bases not matched to a gene: 5. The CDR3, as DNA: TGTGCCAGCAGCTTAGAGCTAGCGGGACTTTACTTC. This codes for CASSLELAGLYF. Using reference TRBV7-2 and TRBJ2-7 for the parts outside the CDR3, the full variable domain is GAGVSQSPSNKVTEKGKDVELRCDPISGHTALYWYRQSLGQGLEFLIYFQGNSAPDKSGLPSDRFSAERTGGSVSTLTIQRTQQEDSAVYLCASSLELAGLYFGPGTRLTVT.

The chain joins TRBV5-4 to TRBJ2-1; possibly TRBD1 for D (6 bases). With 3 bases removed from V and 6 bases from J, the gap between germline ends came to 22 bases. The germline gives CDR1 SGHNT, CDR2 YYREEE (reference sequence). The CDR3 length is 17 residues. The CDR3 protein is CASSSEPGQRGINEQFF. The CDR3 DNA reads TGTGCCAGCAGCTCAGAACCGGGCCAAAGGGGGATCAATGAGCAGTTCTTC.

Of note for this clone: One junction end does not reproduce the germline sequence, and a read error may be involved. V and J are TRBV7-2 and TRBJ1-2, with a weak D call TRBD1 (6 bases). The CDR3 extends over 15 amino acids. The germline V gene encodes CDR1 SGHTA and CDR2 FQGNSA. CDR3 DNA sequence: TGTGCCAGCACCTTAAGGCACATAGGGGGTTATGGCTACACCTTC. Translating it yields CASTLRHIGGYGYTF. Full variable domain (missing parts from reference TRBV7-2 and TRBJ1-2): GAGVSQSPSNKVTEKGKDVELRCDPISGHTALYWYRQSLGQGLEFLIYFQGNSAPDKSGLPSDRFSAERTGGSVSTLTIQRTQQEDSAVYLCASTLRHIGGYGYTFGSGTRLTVV.

The chain couples TRBV5-4 to TRBJ1-2; tentatively, D is TRBD1 (5 bases). The CDR3 extends over 16 amino acids. V shed 3 bases and J shed 8 bases, with 23 bases lying between them. CDR1 and CDR2 from the germline V gene are SGHNT and YYREEE (reference sequence). CDR3 amino acids: CASSSRQSSILPGYTF. DNA for the CDR3: TGTGCCAGCAGCTCCCGACAGAGCTCCATTCTACCCGGCTACACCTTC.

V is TRBV4-2 and J is TRBJ2-1; 10 nucleotides line up with TRBD2. The CDR3 consists of 19 residues. Germline-derived CDR1 and CDR2 are LGHNA and YNFKEQ. V dropped 0 bases and J dropped 2; count of bases not matched to a gene: 10. The CDR3: CASSQDRLAGELAYNEQFF. CDR3 nucleotides: TGTGCCAGCAGCCAAGATCGTCTAGCGGGAGAGTTGGCCTACAATGAGCAGTTCTTC.

This clone showed up just once. The chain couples TRBV7-2 to TRBJ1-3; D unresolved. The CDR3 runs to 15 residues. Per the germline V gene, CDR1 is SGHTA and CDR2 is FQGNSA. V was trimmed by 4 bases and J by 0 bases, leaving 10 bases between them. This CDR3 is CASSSVLYSGNTIYF. Here the CDR3 DNA reads TGTGCCAGCAGCTCAGTACTGTACTCTGGAAACACCATATATTTT.

In nucleotides, the CDR3 is TGTGCCACCAGCAGAGGGACAGGGGGAAGCACAGATACGCAGTATTTT. Protein sequence: CATSRGTGGSTDTQYF. The genes are TRBV15 and TRBJ2-3, with 10 bases aligning to TRBD1. J gave up 0 bases and V 1 base, and 1 base lay outside the gene matches. Germline V gives CDR1 LNHNV, CDR2 YYDKDF (reference sequence). The CDR3 loop spans 16 amino acids.

The J gene is TRBJ2-5, the V gene TRBV18, with D tentatively TRBD1 (6 bases). The CDR3 covers 14 residues. Germline V gives CDR1 KGHSH, CDR2 LQKENI. The V end lost 2 bases, the J end lost 3 bases, and 10 bases lay between the germline ends. CDR3 sequence: CASSPRAGEETQYF. Here the CDR3 DNA reads TGTGCCAGCTCACCAAGGGCAGGGGAAGAGACCCAGTACTTC.

The chain links TRBV7-2 to TRBJ2-7; D call uncertain. Germline CDR1 SGHTA, CDR2 FQGNSA. The length of the CDR3 is 15 residues. V was cut by 2 bases and J by 2 bases, with 13 bases left in between. For the CDR3, the DNA is TGTGCCAGCAGCTTATCTTCAGTCTCAACCTACGAGCAGTACTTC. Amino acids: CASSLSSVSTYEQYF.

V usage is TRBV19 and J usage is TRBJ1-2, with 8 bases fitting TRBD1. From germline, CDR1 is LNHDA and CDR2 SQIVND (reference sequence). After removal of 7 bases from V and 6 bases from J, the junction contained 4 bases not matched to a gene. The CDR3 contains 12 residues. The CDR3 nucleotides are TGTGCCAGTACCCTCAGGGGGCATGGCTACACCTTC. It codes for CASTLRGHGYTF. The full variable domain, in which reference TRBV19 and TRBJ1-2 provide the parts outside the CDR3, is DGGITQSPKYLFRKEGQNVTLSCEQNLNHDAMYWYRQDPGQGLRLIYYSQIVNDFQKGDIAEGYSVSREKKESFPLTVTSAQKNPTAFYLCASTLRGHGYTFGSGTRLTVV.

V usage is TRBV4-3 and J usage is TRBJ2-2; maybe TRBD1 (5 bases). The CDR3 consists of 14 residues. Germline V gene data show CDR1 as LGHNA and CDR2 as YSLEER. Trimming took off 3 bases at V and 1 base at J, with 6 bases between the two ends. The CDR3 region is CASSHRENTGELFF. The CDR3 DNA follows: TGCGCCAGCAGCCACAGGGAGAACACCGGGGAGCTGTTTTTT.

The DNA for the CDR3 is TGCGCCAGCAGCTTGGAGGCGCTCTACGAGCAGTACTTC. Amino acids: CASSLEALYEQYF. The rearrangement uses TRBV5-1 and TRBJ2-7, with D hard to call. CDR1 is SGHRS and CDR2 is YFSETQ in the germline V gene. The CDR3 runs to 13 residues. Between the trimmed V and J ends, which lost 0 bases and 3 bases, there was a span of 7 bases. Combining the CDR3 with reference TRBV5-1 and TRBJ2-7 gives the whole variable domain KAGVTQTPRYLIKTRGQQVTLSCSPISGHRSVSWYQQTPGQGLQFLFEYFSETQRNKGNFPGRFSGRQFSNSRSEMNVSTLELGDSALYLCASSLEALYEQYFGPGTRLTVT.

The rearrangement uses TRBV4-3 and TRBJ2-5; the D gene is possibly TRBD2 (5 bases). The germline V and J ends were trimmed by 0 bases and 5 bases, with 13 bases remaining between them. CDR3 length equals 15 residues. Germline lookup yields CDR1 LGHNA and CDR2 YSLEER. The CDR3 spells CASSQDWTYTETQYF. The CDR3 DNA is TGCGCCAGCAGCCAAGATTGGACTTATACGGAGACCCAGTACTTC.

This clone has just one count. The chain employs TRBV7-7 and TRBJ2-5, with 8 bases identical to TRBD2. CDR1 SSHAT and CDR2 FNYEAQ come from the germline V gene (reference sequence). The CDR3 is 15 amino acids. V shed 1 base and J 5 bases; nucleotides not matched to a gene: 6. CDR3 residues: CASSLGSGRGETQYF. The CDR3 region has the DNA TGTGCCAGCAGCTTAGGTTCCGGGAGGGGGGAGACCCAGTACTTC.

This chain connects TRBV2 to TRBJ1-5; D unclear. Germline V gene data show CDR1 as SNHLY and CDR2 as FYNNEI. The CDR3 loop spans 14 amino acids. Between the trimmed V and J ends, which lost 4 bases and 1 base, there was a span of 8 bases. The CDR3 sequence: CASSVGGSNQPQHF. The CDR3 DNA reads TGTGCCAGCAGTGTCGGCGGGAGCAATCAGCCCCAGCATTTT.

The chain has TRBV5-1 and TRBJ2-5, with TRBD2 identical over 7 bases. This CDR3 is 14 amino acids long. J gave up 5 bases and V 0 bases, and 4 bases lay outside the gene matches. CDR1 and CDR2 (germline): SGHRS, YFSETQ. This CDR3 reads CASSLAMGGETQYF. DNA for the CDR3: TGCGCCAGCAGCTTGGCGATGGGGGGGGAGACCCAGTACTTC.

The J gene is TRBJ1-2, the V gene TRBV4-1; D not certain. The CDR3 is 11 amino acids. V gave up 3 bases and J gave up 6 bases, with 5 bases separating them. CDR1 and CDR2 from the germline V gene are MGHRA and YSYEKL. CDR3 DNA: TGCGCCAGCAGCCATGAAAATGGCTACACCTTC. This sequence encodes CASSHENGYTF.

The chain links TRBV30 to TRBJ2-5; TRBD1 aligns across 8 bases. The V and J ends lost 5 bases and 5 bases, in that order; junction bases with no gene match: 4. The CDR3 is 12 amino acids. Germline CDR1 is GTSNPN and CDR2 is SVGIG (reference sequence). The CDR3 loop is CAWDRGMETQYF. For the CDR3, the DNA is TGTGCCTGGGACAGGGGTATGGAGACCCAGTACTTC.

The chain couples TRBV4-3 to TRBJ2-7, with 7 bases that match TRBD1. The CDR3 consists of 16 residues. Germline CDR1 reads LGHNA; CDR2 reads YSLEER. Germline trimming cut 0 bases from V and 0 bases from J; bases unmatched to any gene: 5. The DNA for the CDR3 is TGCGCCAGCAGCCAAGACCTAGGGGACAGCTCCTACGAGCAGTACTTC. The encoded protein is CASSQDLGDSSYEQYF.

This clone was detected once. V gene TRBV5-8 combines with J gene TRBJ2-2; perhaps TRBD1 as D (6 bases). Germline values: CDR1 SGHTS, CDR2 YDEGEE. V gave up 4 bases and J gave up 0 bases, with 13 bases separating them. The CDR3 totals 16 residues. The CDR3 nucleotides are TGTGCCAGCAGCCAGTTCGGACAGACGAACACCGGGGAGCTGTTTTTT. Its translation is CASSQFGQTNTGELFF.

The J gene is TRBJ2-3, the V gene TRBV7-3; unclear D gene. Trimming pared 0 bases from V and 2 bases from J, leaving 6 bases between. CDR1 and CDR2 from the germline V gene are SGHTA and FQGTGA. The CDR3 is made up of 14 amino acids. In nucleotides, the CDR3 is TGTGCCAGCAGCTTAACCAGGAACACAGATACGCAGTATTTT. Residues: CASSLTRNTDTQYF.

The CDR3 DNA follows: TGTGCCAGCAGCTTAAGATTAGCGGGAGGAAGGAGCTCCTACAATGAGCAGTTCTTC. It yields the protein CASSLRLAGGRSSYNEQFF. This chain connects TRBV13 to TRBJ2-1; 10 bases match TRBD2. The ends lost 2 bases at V and 0 bases at J; junction bases unmatched: 10. There are 19 residues in the CDR3. Germline loops: CDR1 PRHDT, CDR2 FYEKMQ (reference sequence).

The chain employs TRBV12-5 and TRBJ1-5, with D tentatively TRBD1 (5 bases). Trimming took off 2 bases at V and 0 bases at J, with 29 bases between the two ends. The CDR3 extends over 22 amino acids. CDR1 and CDR2 from the germline V gene are LGHNT and FRNRAP. Here the CDR3 DNA reads TGTGCTAGTGGTTTGTCCCCCCGGGGGGTCATACAGGAGGGGAGTAGCAATCAGCCCCAGCATTTT. Translation gives CASGLSPRGVIQEGSSNQPQHF.

The chain carries TRBV19 and TRBJ1-2; D not certain. The germline V gene encodes CDR1 LNHDA and CDR2 SQIVND (reference sequence). Trimming cost V 2 bases and J 0 bases, with 4 bases left between them. The CDR3 is 13 residues long. CDR3 sequence (DNA): TGTGCCAGTAGTATAACCTCTAACTATGGCTACACCTTC. Encoded protein: CASSITSNYGYTF.

The chain combines TRBV13 with TRBJ1-3; the D gene is possibly TRBD1 (5 bases). Germline V gene data show CDR1 as PRHDT and CDR2 as FYEKMQ (reference sequence). This CDR3 has 18 amino acids. Deletions cut 5 bases from V and 2 bases from J, with 22 bases between. The CDR3: CASSPATTDSWAGNTIYF. The CDR3 DNA sequence: TGTGCCAGCAGCCCGGCGACGACAGACTCCTGGGCTGGAAACACCATATATTTT.